This TCR beta chain is drawn from a study of cytomegalovirus exposure and HLA in healthy donors. At the level of the study: Unique TCRs numbering some 77 million, obtained from HLA-typed donors, made up an early data release.

Vbeta (60) and Jbeta (13) primers were used in the PCR. The data were produced by immunoSEQ multiplex PCR, yet TCRdb's version contains in-frame clones alone and is incomplete. The data show approximately 140,000 clones, about four fifths seen once. This receptor was obtained from a male donor in good health and CMV-seronegative. Sequenced: PBMCs.

The CDR3 protein is CASRKTGGVYGYTF. The DNA of the CDR3 is TGTGCCAGCCGAAAGACAGGGGGCGTCTATGGCTACACCTTC. The V and J genes are TRBV6-5 and TRBJ1-2; TRBD1 matches 10 bases. Germline CDR1 reads MNHEY; CDR2 reads SVGAGI. CDR3 length equals 14 residues. V shed 8 bases and J 4 bases; nucleotides not matched to a gene: 7.